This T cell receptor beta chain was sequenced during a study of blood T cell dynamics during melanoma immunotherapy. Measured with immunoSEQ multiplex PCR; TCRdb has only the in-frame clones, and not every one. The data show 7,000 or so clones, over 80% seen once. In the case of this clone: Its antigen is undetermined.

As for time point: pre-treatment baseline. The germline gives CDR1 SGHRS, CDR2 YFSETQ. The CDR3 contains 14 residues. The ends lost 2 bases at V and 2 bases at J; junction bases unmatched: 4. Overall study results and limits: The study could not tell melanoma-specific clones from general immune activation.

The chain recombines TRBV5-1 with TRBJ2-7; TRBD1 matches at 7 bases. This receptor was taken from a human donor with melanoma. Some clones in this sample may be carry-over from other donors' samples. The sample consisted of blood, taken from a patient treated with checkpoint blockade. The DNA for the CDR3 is TGCGCCAGCAGCTTAGGGACAGCAACCTACGAGCAGTACTTC. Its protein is CASSLGTATYEQYF.